This T cell receptor (beta chain) was identified during a study of blood T cell repertoires in COVID-19. Study in general: From T cells, B-cell-depleted T cells, or PBMCs came the material, which was cDNA or gDNA.

Sequenced by immunoSEQ multiplex PCR; TCRdb stores in-frame clones only, minus some. The table shows 120,000 or so clones, with about 83% occurring only once. The CDR3 sequence is 16 residues long. Germline values: CDR1 SGHTA, CDR2 FQGNSA. Germline trimming cut 8 bases from V and 7 bases from J; bases unmatched to any gene: 16. This receptor was taken from a man older than 75 with active or convalescent COVID-19. This sequence joins TRBV7-2 and TRBJ2-1; 8 nucleotides line up with TRBD2. The sample was peripheral blood. The CDR3 protein is CASLPRRGGVFNEQFF. The CDR3 region has the DNA TGTGCCAGCTTACCCCGCCGGGGGGGTGTTTTTAATGAGCAGTTCTTC.